This entry is about one T cell receptor beta chain. Its target is unknown. CDR3 length: 15 amino acids. Germline CDR1 and CDR2: SNHLY and FYNNEI. Trimming took 5 bases from V and 1 from J; bases not matched to a gene: 7. This sample is drawn from a study of CD8 T cells in ankylosing spondylitis. General study points: Clones linked to disease were reported to show significant enrichment in matched ankylosing spondylitis synovial fluid. Characteristic, it appeared, of ankylosing spondylitis blood was a TCR beta motif of fewer than 10 highly homologous variants. Before this, some motif variants had been reported in reactive arthritis synovial fluid and blood. Disease-linked clones had a CD8+ phenotype and relatively low frequency in peripheral blood.

TCRdb processed the 5' RACE reads anew with MiXCR; each CDR3 protein has one entry. The sample holds approximately 540,000 distinct CDR3 sequences, roughly 13% seen once. This chain connects TRBV2 to TRBJ1-1; 7 bases are a match to TRBD1. The sequence came from a male donor with ankylosing spondylitis. Sample: blood, either unsorted or a sorted T cell fraction (not recorded which). The CDR3 is CASSIRTGANTEAFF. CDR3 DNA sequence: TGTGCCAGCAGTATTCGTACAGGGGCGAACACTGAAGCTTTCTTT.